The T cell receptor (beta chain) described here comes from a study of CD8 T cells in ankylosing spondylitis. Study results and caveats: Earlier reports found some motif variants in synovial fluid and blood in reactive arthritis. Among TCR beta sequences, a motif of roughly 8 highly homologous variants appeared characteristic of ankylosing spondylitis blood.

In making TCR beta libraries, quantitative 5'-RACE with molecular barcodes was used. TCRdb passed the 5' RACE reads through MiXCR, listing each CDR3 protein once. Among roughly 160,000 distinct CDR3 sequences, 11% were seen once, and the ten largest hold 25% to 35%. There are many counts of this clonotype. The antigen is not known. Germline V gene data show CDR1 as SGHRS and CDR2 as YFSETQ. CDR3 length equals 14 residues. V was trimmed by 4 bases and J by 2 bases, leaving 12 bases between them. This clonotype originated in a male donor with ankylosing spondylitis or in good health (not recorded which). The rearrangement links TRBV5-1 to TRBJ1-2; the D is unclear. Sequences were obtained from blood, either unsorted or a sorted T cell fraction (not recorded which). The CDR3 sequence: CASSVDGSNYGYTF. For the CDR3, the DNA is TGCGCCAGCAGCGTGGACGGATCAAACTATGGCTACACCTTC.